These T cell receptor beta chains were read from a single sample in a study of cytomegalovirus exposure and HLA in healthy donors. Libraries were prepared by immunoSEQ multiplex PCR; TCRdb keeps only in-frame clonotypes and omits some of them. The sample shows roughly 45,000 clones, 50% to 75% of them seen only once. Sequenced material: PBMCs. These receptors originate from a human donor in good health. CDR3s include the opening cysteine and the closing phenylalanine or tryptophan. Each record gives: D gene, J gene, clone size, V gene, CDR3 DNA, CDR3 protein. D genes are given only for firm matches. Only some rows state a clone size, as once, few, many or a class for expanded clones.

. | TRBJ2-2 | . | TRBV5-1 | TGCGCCAGCAGCTTCCTACTGGACACCGGGGAGCTGTTTTTT | CASSFLLDTGELFF
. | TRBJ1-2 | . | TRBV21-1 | TGTGCCAGCAGTCCCTCTTTGCGGCATGGCTGCACCTTC | CASSPSLRHGCTF
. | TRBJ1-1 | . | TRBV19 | TGTGCCAGTAGCACCCAGGTAGACACTGAAGCTTTCTTT | CASSTQVDTEAFF
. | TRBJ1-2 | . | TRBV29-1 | TGCAGCGTTGTAGGCCAGGGAAAACACTATGGCTACACCTTC | CSVVGQGKHYGYTF
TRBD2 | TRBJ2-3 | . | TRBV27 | TGTGCCAGCGGAGGTACTAGCGGTAGCGCAGATACGCAGTATTTT | CASGGTSGSADTQYF
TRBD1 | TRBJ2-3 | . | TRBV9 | TGTGCCAGCCAGGACAGGGTCACAGATACGCAGTATTTT | CASQDRVTDTQYF
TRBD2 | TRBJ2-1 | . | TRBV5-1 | TGCGCCAGCAGCTCGGGGGGGGCTCCCAATGAGCAGTTCTTC | CASSSGGAPNEQFF
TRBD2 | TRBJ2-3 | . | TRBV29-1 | TGCAGCGTTGTTAGCGGGGGGTCCACAGATACGCAGTATTTT | CSVVSGGSTDTQYF
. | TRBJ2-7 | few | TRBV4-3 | TGCGCCAGCAGCCAAGATCAGGGTCAGGGGTACGAGCAGTACTTC | CASSQDQGQGYEQYF
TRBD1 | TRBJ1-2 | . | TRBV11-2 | TGTGCCAGCAGCTCGGGACAGAACTATGGCTACACCTTC | CASSSGQNYGYTF
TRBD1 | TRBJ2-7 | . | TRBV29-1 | TGCAGCGCCATGAGACAGGGGGTGGGTGACGAGCAGTACTTC | CSAMRQGVGDEQYF
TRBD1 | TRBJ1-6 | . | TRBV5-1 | TGCGCCAGCAGCGACCAGGGACAGGGCAACTCACCCCTCCACTTT | CASSDQGQGNSPLHF
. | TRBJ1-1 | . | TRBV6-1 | TGTGCCAGCAGTGGGGGCGGTTTCACTGAAGCTTTCTTT | CASSGGGFTEAFF
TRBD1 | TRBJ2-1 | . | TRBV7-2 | TGTGCCAGCAGCTTAACCGGGACAGGGTTCTACAATGAGCAGTTCTTC | CASSLTGTGFYNEQFF
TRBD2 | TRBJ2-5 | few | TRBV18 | TGTGCCAGCTCACCCCGGTCGGGACTACAAGAGACCCAGTACTTC | CASSPRSGLQETQYF
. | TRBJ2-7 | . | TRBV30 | TGTGCCTGGAGTGTCAGCTCCTACGAGCAGTACTTC | CAWSVSSYEQYF
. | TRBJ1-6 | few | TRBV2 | TGTGCCAGCAGTGAAGCTTCTCTGAATTCACCCCTCCACTTT | CASSEASLNSPLHF
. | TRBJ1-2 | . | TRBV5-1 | TGCGCCAGCAGCCCCTTCCGGACAAACTATGGCTACACCTTC | CASSPFRTNYGYTF
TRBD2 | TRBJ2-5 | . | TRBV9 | TGTGCCAGCAGCGTAGCGGGGGGGTTCCAAGAGACCCAGTACTTC | CASSVAGGFQETQYF
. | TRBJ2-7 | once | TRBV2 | TGTGCCAGCAGCCCCAACCCTACCTACGAGCAGTACTTC | CASSPNPTYEQYF
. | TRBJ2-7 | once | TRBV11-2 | TGTGCCAGCAGCTTGAGACAAGCCCTCTACGAGCAGTACTTC | CASSLRQALYEQYF
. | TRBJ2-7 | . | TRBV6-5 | TGTGCCAGCACCGCCGGCGGGGTAGGCCCCTACGAGCAGTACTTC | CASTAGGVGPYEQYF
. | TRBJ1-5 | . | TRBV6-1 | TGTGCCAGCAGCAGATGGACAGAAAATCAGCCCCAGCATTTT | CASSRWTENQPQHF
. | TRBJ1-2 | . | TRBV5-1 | TGCGCCAGCAGGGAGCCCGCTAACTATGGCTACACCTTC | CASREPANYGYTF
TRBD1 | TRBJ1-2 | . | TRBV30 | TGTGCCTGGACCCGGACAGGGGGCTATGGCTACACCTTC | CAWTRTGGYGYTF
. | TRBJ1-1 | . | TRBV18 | TGTGCCAGCTCACTAAGACAGGAGAACACTGAAGCTTTCTTT | CASSLRQENTEAFF
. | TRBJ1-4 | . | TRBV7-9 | TGTGCCAGCAGCTTGAGGGGGAGTAATGAAAAACTGTTTTTT | CASSLRGSNEKLFF
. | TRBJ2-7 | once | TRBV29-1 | TGCAGCGTTGATGGCCCCTCGCGAGCAGGGGGGAGGTACGAGCAGTACTTC | CSVDGPSRAGGRYEQYF
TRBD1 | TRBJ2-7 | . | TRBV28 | TGTGCCAGCACCAGGGGGCCAGCCTACGAGCAGTACTTC | CASTRGPAYEQYF
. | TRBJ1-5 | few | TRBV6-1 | TGTGCCAGCAGTGCTCAGGAAAATCAGCCCCAGCATTTT | CASSAQENQPQHF
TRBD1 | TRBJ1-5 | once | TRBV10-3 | TGTGCCATCAGTGCTCAGGGGGGTGGCAATCAGCCCCAGCATTTT | CAISAQGGGNQPQHF
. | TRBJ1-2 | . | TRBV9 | TGTGCCAGCAGCGTAAGCTCGGCAGGGGAAGGCTACACCTTC | CASSVSSAGEGYTF
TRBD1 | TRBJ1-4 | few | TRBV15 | TGTGCCACCAGCAGAGGGACAGGGATGAATGAAAAACTGTTTTTT | CATSRGTGMNEKLFF
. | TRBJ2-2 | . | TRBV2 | TGTGCCAGCAGTAAACAGGGTGAAACCGGGGAGCTGTTTTTT | CASSKQGETGELFF
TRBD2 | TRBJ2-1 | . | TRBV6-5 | TGTGCCAGCACCCAACGGGGGGGCACTGAGCAGTTCTTC | CASTQRGGTEQFF
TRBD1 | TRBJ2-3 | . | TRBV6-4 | TGTGCCAGCAGGGGGACAGGGGCAGATACGCAGTATTTT | CASRGTGADTQYF
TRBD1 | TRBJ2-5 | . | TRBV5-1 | TGCGCCAGCAGCTACGGACAGGGCAAGCAGACCCAGTACTTC | CASSYGQGKQTQYF
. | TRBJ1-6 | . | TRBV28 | TGTGCCAGCAGTTTTGCCGGGAGCTCCTATAATTCACCCCTCCACTTT | CASSFAGSSYNSPLHF
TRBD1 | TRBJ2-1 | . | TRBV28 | TGTGCCAGCAGTCCAGCCGGGACAGGGAGTTGGAATGAGCAGTTCTTC | CASSPAGTGSWNEQFF
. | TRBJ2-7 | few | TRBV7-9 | TGTGCCAGCAGTCCCGAGGGGCGGGGGCGTAGCGAGCAGTACTTC | CASSPEGRGRSEQYF
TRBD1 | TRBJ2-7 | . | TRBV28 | TGTGCCAGCAGTGGGACAGGGGTCGGAGAGCAGTACTTC | CASSGTGVGEQYF
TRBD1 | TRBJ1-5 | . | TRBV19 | TGTGCCAGTGCGAGGGGGCAGCGAAATCAGCCCCAGCATTTT | CASARGQRNQPQHF
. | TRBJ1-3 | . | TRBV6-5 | TGTGCCAGCAGTTATCTCGACAGCGGAAACACCATATATTTT | CASSYLDSGNTIYF
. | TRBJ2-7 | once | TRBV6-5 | TGTGCCAGCAGCCAGCGATACGAGCAGTACTTC | CASSQRYEQYF
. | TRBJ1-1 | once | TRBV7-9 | TGTGCCAGCAGCTTAGTCTCCGGGACTGAAGCTTTCTTT | CASSLVSGTEAFF
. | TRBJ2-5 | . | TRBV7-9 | TGTGCCAGCAGTCCAAACGGCAGGTTGACCGCCGAAGAGACCCAGTACTTC | CASSPNGRLTAEETQYF